This T cell receptor beta chain is from a study of T cells after yellow fever vaccination. Trimming took 4 bases from V and 5 from J; bases not matched to a gene: 8. The CDR3 spans 15 residues. Germline CDR1 is SGHRS and CDR2 is YFSETQ. TCRdb reanalysed the 5' RACE reads using MiXCR and keeps one entry per CDR3 protein. This table has a few hundred thousand distinct CDR3 sequences, over 4% appearing once. This clonotype has just a few counts. The chain uses TRBV5-1 and TRBJ2-7; 11 bases fit TRBD2. The TCR originated in a man between 18 and 29 years old who received the YFV17D yellow fever vaccine. This sample comprised PBMCs, obtained 5 days after the yellow fever booster vaccination. The CDR3 region has the DNA TGCGCCAGCAGCCTCACCCTAGCGGGGGGTAACGAGCAGTACTTC. This translates into CASSLTLAGGNEQYF.